Below, 11 T cell receptor beta chains from the same sample are listed, as sequenced in a study of blood T cell repertoires in COVID-19. Some clones are missing from TCRdb's copy, which holds only in-frame ones; the method was immunoSEQ multiplex PCR. Counted here are hundreds of thousands of clones, more than 70% occurring once; the ten biggest clones make up 0.75% to 1%. Sequencing was performed on peripheral blood. Every receptor here comes from a woman in her thirties or forties who had recovered from COVID-19.

The rearrangement joins TRBV12-5 to TRBJ1-2; D gene ambiguous. The CDR3 runs 16 residues. Germline CDR1 reads LGHNT; CDR2 reads FRNRAP. Trimming took 1 base from V and 8 from J, leaving 20 bases between them. CDR3 protein: CASGLEALRAPYGYTF. The CDR3, as DNA: TGTGCTAGTGGTTTGGAAGCCCTTCGAGCCCCCTACGGCTACACCTTC.

The chain employs TRBV3-1 (or the pseudogene TRBV3-2) and TRBJ2-3; TRBD2 agrees at 12 bases. Looked up from germline, CDR1 is LGHDT and CDR2 is YNNKEL (reference sequence). The length of the CDR3 is 16 residues. Trimming cost V 4 bases and J 2 bases; bases outside gene matches: 4. The CDR3 here is CASSPGLAGFTDTQYF. CDR3 DNA: TGTGCCAGCAGCCCCGGACTAGCGGGGTTCACAGATACGCAGTATTTT.

The rearrangement links TRBV18 to TRBJ2-3; possibly TRBD1 for D (7 bases). Germline V gene lookup returns CDR1 KGHSH and CDR2 LQKENI. The CDR3 loop spans 17 amino acids. Trimming stripped 3 bases from V and 3 bases from J, with 19 bases between. The CDR3 region has the DNA TGTGCCAGCTCACCCCCCAATTCACAGGGGAGGACAGATACGCAGTATTTT. It encodes CASSPPNSQGRTDTQYF.

This sequence joins TRBV12-3 or TRBV12-4 and TRBJ1-1; D gene ambiguous. This CDR3 is built from 12 residues. Trimming shortened V by 6 bases and J by 3 bases, and 8 bases separated the two germline ends. CDR3 sequence reads: CASRVADTEAFF. CDR3 bases: TGTGCCAGCAGGGTCGCGGACACTGAAGCTTTCTTT.

The chain links TRBV5-5 to TRBJ1-5; D possibly corresponds to TRBD1 (5 bases). CDR3 length: 15 residues. Germline-derived CDR1 and CDR2 are SGHKS and YYEKEE (reference sequence). Trimming removed 0 bases at V and 7 bases at J, with 14 bases between. CDR3 sequence (DNA): TGTGCCAGCAGCTTGGATGGGGCAGGGAAGCAGCCCCAGCATTTT. Protein: CASSLDGAGKQPQHF.

The chain has TRBV6-6 and TRBJ2-7; the D gene is possibly TRBD2 (7 bases). The CDR3 covers 13 residues. CDR1 is MNHNY, CDR2 SVGAGI, per germline (reference sequence). The V and J ends lost 11 bases and 2 bases respectively, with 16 bases between them. The CDR3, as DNA: TGTGCCTCCGGCCGGGGGGACACCTACGAGCAGTACTTC. It is translated as CASGRGDTYEQYF.

The chain recombines TRBV5-6 with TRBJ1-2, with D tentatively TRBD1 (6 bases). Germline values: CDR1 SGHDT, CDR2 YYEEEE. The CDR3 consists of 14 residues. V lost 4 bases, J lost 4 bases, and 14 bases lay in between. Written as DNA, the CDR3 is TGTGCCAGCAGCGCACAGGGAAGCCTCTATGGCTACACCTTC. Amino acids: CASSAQGSLYGYTF.

This chain uses TRBV7-3 with TRBJ2-7; 8 bases align to TRBD1. Germline V gene sequence: CDR1 SGHTA, CDR2 FQGTGA. This CDR3 is built from 13 residues. V was pared by 10 bases and J by 6 bases, with 11 bases of the junction left unmatched. The CDR3 DNA follows: TGTGCCACGGGTCGAGACAGGGGCGCCGAGCAGTACTTC. Translated, it gives CATGRDRGAEQYF.

The CDR3 loop is CASSPPRLAGGGGQYF. The CDR3, as DNA: TGTGCCAGCAGTCCCCCCCGACTAGCGGGCGGCGGGGGGCAGTACTTC. The chain recombines TRBV6-2 or TRBV6-3 with TRBJ2-7; 10 bases map to TRBD2. This CDR3 is 16 amino acids long. Germline V CDR1 and CDR2: MNHEY, SVGEGT. The J segment lost 9 bases and the V segment lost 5 bases, leaving 16 bases of the junction unmatched.

V is TRBV7-3 and J is TRBJ2-1, with 14 bases aligning to TRBD2. V was clipped by 5 bases and J by 8 bases; unmatched bases: 5. This CDR3 region has 15 residues. CDR1 and CDR2 from the germline V gene are SGHTA and FQGTGA. The CDR3 nucleotides read TGTGCCAGCAGCCGGACTAGCGGGAGGACCGATGAGCAGTTCTTC. Translation: CASSRTSGRTDEQFF.

As DNA, the CDR3 is TGTGCTAGTGCCCCCCGGACAGGGCTCGAGCAGTACGTC. Protein sequence: CASAPRTGLEQYV. This sequence joins TRBV12-5 and TRBJ2-7; 8 nucleotides agree with TRBD1. Germline values: CDR1 LGHNT, CDR2 FRNRAP. The V segment lost 7 bases and the J segment 6 bases; nucleotides outside the gene matches: 8. This CDR3 is built from 13 residues.